These 27 T cell receptor beta chains share one sample of origin, sequenced in a study of blood T cells in healthy people across ages. A second roughly 6 to 12 cycle PCR used barcoded and J-beta primers. MiXCR, run by TCRdb on the 5' RACE reads, gives a single entry per CDR3 protein. The sample includes some 1.5 million distinct CDR3 sequences, 28% of them seen just once. The specimen was blood. These TCRs come from a woman aged 30 to 39 in good health.

On this clonotype: Just one base apart from a much larger clone, this may be a read error. This rearrangement joins TRBV5-1 to TRBJ2-7, with D hard to call. In germline, CDR1 is SGHRS, CDR2 YFSETQ. The CDR3 totals 14 residues. V lost 4 bases and J lost 5, with 16 bases in between. This chain's CDR3 is CASSPLERCDEQYF. CDR3 in DNA: TGCGCCAGCAGCCCTCTAGAAAGATGCGACGAGCAGTACTTC.

This clonotype was counted between two and nine times. V and J are TRBV4-3 and TRBJ2-7; 12 nucleotides line up with TRBD2. After removal of 0 bases from V and 1 base from J, the junction contained 10 bases not matched to a gene. The CDR3 sequence is 19 residues long. Germline CDR1 and CDR2: LGHNA and YSLEER. The CDR3 bases are TGCGCCAGCAGCCAAGATGTCATGCTAGCGGGAGGGGGGTCCTACGAGCAGTACTTC. Residues: CASSQDVMLAGGGSYEQYF.

This clonotype appeared many times. The rearrangement uses TRBV4-2 and TRBJ2-6; possibly TRBD2 for D (5 bases). With 6 bases removed from V and 3 bases from J, the gap between germline ends came to 18 bases. The CDR3 loop spans 17 amino acids. Germline V gives CDR1 LGHNA, CDR2 YNFKEQ. CDR3 sequence: CASSTSERVFGANVLTF. In nucleotides, the CDR3 is TGTGCCAGCAGTACTTCAGAGAGGGTCTTTGGGGCCAACGTCCTGACTTTC.

This clonotype came up a few times. V gene TRBV4-2 combines with J gene TRBJ2-3; 13 bases are shared with TRBD2. V was pared by 7 bases and J by 0 bases, with 10 bases of the junction left unmatched. Germline-derived CDR1 and CDR2 are LGHNA and YNFKEQ. This CDR3 contains 18 residues. For the CDR3, the DNA is TGTGCCAGCAAAAGGGGTCAGACTAGCGGGGGGAGCACAGATACGCAGTATTTT. It codes for CASKRGQTSGGSTDTQYF.

V and J are TRBV27 and TRBJ1-5; the D is unclear. The V end lost 5 bases, the J end lost 0 bases, and 23 bases lay between the germline ends. The germline CDR1 and CDR2 sequences are MNHEY and SMNVEV (reference sequence). This CDR3 comprises 19 residues. The CDR3 here is CASSPLGFGNVNSNQPQHF. As DNA, the CDR3 is TGTGCCAGCAGTCCCCTGGGCTTTGGTAACGTGAATAGCAATCAGCCCCAGCATTTT.

This clonotype appeared a single time. The germline gene is not matched at one end of the junction; a read error may be the cause. This chain uses TRBV12-3 or TRBV12-4 with TRBJ2-3; 11 positions match TRBD2. There are 15 residues in the CDR3. The CDR3 region has the DNA TGTGCCACCCAGACTAGCGGGGTGAGCACAGATGCGCAATATTTT. Amino acids: CATQTSGVSTDAQYF.

The V gene is TRBV18, the J gene TRBJ2-1; D is unresolved. Germline CDR1 KGHSH, CDR2 LQKENI. V was trimmed by 3 bases and J by 8 bases, leaving 14 bases between them. The CDR3 loop spans 14 amino acids. The DNA for the CDR3 is TGTGCCAGCTCACCTACGGTTCCCCCGTATGAGCAGTTCTTC. Its translation is CASSPTVPPYEQFF.

The rearrangement links TRBV2 to TRBJ2-1; maybe TRBD2 (5 bases). This CDR3 spans 16 amino acids. Germline CDR1 and CDR2: SNHLY and FYNNEI. V was shortened by 3 bases and J by 6 bases, with 18 bases between the two germline ends. CDR3 in DNA: TGTGCCAGCAGTGAGGGAGCGGAGGCGCCCTGCAATGAGCAGTTCTTC. Translating gives CASSEGAEAPCNEQFF. The variable domain in full, with the rest retrieved from reference TRBV2 and TRBJ2-1, is EPEVTQTPSHQVTQMGQEVILRCVPISNHLYFYWYRQILGQKVEFLVSFYNNEISEKSEIFDDQFSVERPDGSNFTLKIRSTKLEDSAMYFCASSEGAEAPCNEQFFGPGTRLTVL.

About this clonotype itself: A much larger clone sits a single nucleotide away, making a read error possible. This chain uses TRBV6-2 or TRBV6-3 with TRBJ2-1, with TRBD2 as a possible D gene (5 bases). This CDR3 spans 11 amino acids. V was shortened by 6 bases and J by 10 bases, with 10 bases between the two germline ends. Germline V gene data show CDR1 as MNHEY and CDR2 as SVGEGT. CDR3 protein: CASSHLAEQFF. The DNA of the CDR3 is TGTGCCAGCAGCCACCTAGCCGAGCAGTTCTTC.

In its sample, this clonotype was seen a few times. This CDR3 is CASSGGPTTDTQYF. The CDR3 coding sequence is TGTGCCAGCAGTGGAGGGCCCACGACAGATACGCAGTATTTT. J is TRBJ2-3 and V is TRBV6-1, with D possibly being TRBD2 (5 bases). V was trimmed by 4 bases and J by 3 bases, leaving 11 bases between them. Germline V gene data show CDR1 as MNHNS and CDR2 as SASEGT. The CDR3 runs 14 residues.

This clonotype appeared a few times. The chain carries TRBV18 and TRBJ2-3, with 7 bases fitting TRBD2. Germline lookup yields CDR1 KGHSH and CDR2 LQKENI. V shed 2 bases and J 2 bases; nucleotides not matched to a gene: 10. The length of the CDR3 is 17 residues. The CDR3 bases are TGTGCCAGCTCACCAAGGGCTAGCGGTCGTCTCACAGATACGCAGTATTTT. Translated, it gives CASSPRASGRLTDTQYF.

The V and J genes are TRBV7-2 and TRBJ2-1; 8 bases align to TRBD2. The trim removed 5 bases at V and 9 bases at J, leaving 15 bases unmatched. The length of the CDR3 is 16 residues. The germline CDR1 and CDR2 sequences are SGHTA and FQGNSA. The CDR3 spells CASSLILSGGNTEQFF. Here the CDR3 DNA reads TGTGCCAGCAGCCTAATTCTCAGCGGGGGTAACACTGAGCAGTTCTTC.

This rearrangement joins TRBV9 to TRBJ1-5, with a weak D call TRBD1 (5 bases). This CDR3 has 15 amino acids. CDR1 is SGDLS and CDR2 is YYNGEE in the germline V gene. V lost 6 bases and J 3 bases, leaving 16 bases between the germline ends. CDR3: CASNSGDEINQPQHF. For the CDR3, the DNA is TGTGCCAGCAATTCTGGGGACGAGATCAATCAGCCCCAGCATTTT.

In the case of this clonotype: Possible read error: a much larger clone is one base away. The V and J genes are TRBV6-2 or TRBV6-3 and TRBJ2-5; 12 bases match TRBD2. The CDR3 is made up of 15 amino acids. Trimming at V came to 6 bases and at J to 7 bases, leaving 9 bases not matched to a gene. CDR1 MNHEY and CDR2 SVGEGT come from the germline V gene. The CDR3 sequence: CASSTLLAGGGTQYF. The CDR3 bases are TGTGCCAGCAGCACCCTACTAGCGGGAGGAGGGACCCAGTACTTC.

This clonotype was seen many times. The V gene is TRBV10-3, the J gene TRBJ2-3; 9 bases are a match to TRBD2. V was clipped by 4 bases and J by 5 bases; unmatched bases: 4. The germline V gene has CDR1 ENHRY and CDR2 SYGVKD. CDR3 length equals 14 residues. The CDR3 here is CAISGAGGGDTQYF. The CDR3 DNA follows: TGTGCCATCAGTGGAGCGGGGGGAGGAGATACGCAGTATTTT.

This chain joins TRBV27 and TRBJ2-3; 7 bases match TRBD2. The CDR3 is 15 amino acids. Trimming took 8 bases from V and 4 from J; bases not matched to a gene: 12. Germline CDR1 reads MNHEY; CDR2 reads SMNVEV (reference sequence). CDR3 DNA: TGTGCCAGCCGTGGGGGGAGGGTCGGCTCAGATACGCAGTATTTT. Residues: CASRGGRVGSDTQYF.

The chain links TRBV7-2 to TRBJ2-3, with D maybe TRBD1 (6 bases). Trimming pared 1 base from V and 5 bases from J, leaving 16 bases between. Per the germline V gene, CDR1 is SGHTA and CDR2 is FQGNSA. The CDR3 spans 16 residues. The CDR3 region is CASSLVYLGALDTQYF. In DNA form, the CDR3 reads TGTGCCAGCAGCTTAGTGTATCTGGGGGCCCTAGATACGCAGTATTTT.

This chain joins TRBV20-1 and TRBJ2-7; 9 bases agree with TRBD1. The V segment lost 5 bases and the J segment 2 bases; nucleotides outside the gene matches: 7. The CDR3 is 14 amino acids. Germline CDR1 and CDR2: DFQATT and SNEGSKA (reference sequence). CDR3 region: CSALWTGVAYEQYF. In DNA form, the CDR3 reads TGCAGTGCTCTCTGGACAGGGGTCGCCTACGAGCAGTACTTC.

This clonotype was seen many times. The rearrangement links TRBV29-1 to TRBJ2-1, with a possible D match to TRBD1 (6 bases). The length of the CDR3 is 15 residues. V lost 5 bases and J 0 bases, leaving 14 bases between the germline ends. Germline V gives CDR1 SQVTM, CDR2 ANQGSEA. CDR3: CSVPLTGNSYNEQFF. The CDR3 DNA reads as TGCAGCGTTCCCTTGACAGGCAACTCCTACAATGAGCAGTTCTTC.

This chain uses TRBV5-1 with TRBJ2-5, with D hard to call. The CDR3 extends over 14 amino acids. CDR1 and CDR2 from the germline V gene are SGHRS and YFSETQ. V was trimmed by 2 bases and J by 2 bases, leaving 10 bases between them. The CDR3: CASSFKSRQETQYF. For the CDR3, the DNA is TGCGCCAGCAGCTTTAAGAGCCGTCAAGAGACCCAGTACTTC.

On this clonotype: In this CDR3 the conserved last residue, phenylalanine or tryptophan, is missing, so a read error is likely. The chain joins TRBV25-1 to TRBJ2-3; 7 nucleotides line up with TRBD1. The germline CDR1 and CDR2 sequences are MGHDK and SYGVNS. This CDR3 has 13 amino acids. The junction had 6 bases not matched to a gene; V was cut back by 10 bases and J by 2 bases. The CDR3 DNA reads as TGTGCCACCGGGACAGCACTCACAGATACGCAGTATGTT. Translated: CATGTALTDTQYV.

This clonotype was observed a handful of times. The germline gene is not matched at one end of the junction; a read error may be the cause. The CDR3 reads CAGSQATGGGTEAFF. The DNA of the CDR3 is TGCGCCGGCAGCCAAGCGACAGGGGGCGGCACTGAAGCTTTCTTT. V gene TRBV4-3 combines with J gene TRBJ1-1; 10 bases line up with TRBD1. Germline V gene lookup returns CDR1 LGHNA and CDR2 YSLEER. CDR3 length: 15 amino acids.

Ten or more counts support this clonotype. The gene calls are TRBV29-1 and TRBJ2-7; D possibly matches TRBD1 or TRBD2 (5 bases each). Germline V CDR1 and CDR2: SQVTM, ANQGSEA. The V end was cut by 2 bases, the J end by 6 bases, with 14 bases between. The CDR3 spans 13 residues. The CDR3 region is CSVEREGDGEQYF. The CDR3, as DNA: TGCAGCGTTGAAAGAGAAGGGGACGGCGAGCAGTACTTC.

A remark on this clonotype: It may be a read error: a sequence one base away is much more abundant. The V and J genes are TRBV7-9 and TRBJ2-4; D perhaps matches TRBD2 (6 bases). The end of the DNA is better explained by TRBJ2-7, so the J call may be wrong. The CDR3 loop spans 13 amino acids. CDR1 is SEHNR and CDR2 is FQNEAQ in the germline V gene (reference sequence). The CDR3 DNA follows: TGTGCGACCTGGAGGGGCCCTACCTACGAGCAGTACTTC. Amino acid sequence: CATWRGPTYEQYF.

The sample holds a few counts of this clonotype. This sequence joins TRBV5-1 and TRBJ1-2; D call uncertain. This CDR3 is built from 15 residues. V shed 7 bases and J shed 1 base, with 17 bases lying between them. Germline lookup yields CDR1 SGHRS and CDR2 YFSETQ. CDR3 sequence reads: CASQPLSALNYGYTF. CDR3 bases: TGCGCCAGCCAGCCTTTATCGGCCCTTAACTATGGCTACACCTTC.

The chain employs TRBV7-2 and TRBJ2-7; maybe TRBD1 (5 bases). The CDR3 runs to 15 residues. Germline CDR1 is SGHTA and CDR2 is FQGNSA. Trimming took off 3 bases at V and 0 bases at J, with 12 bases between the two ends. The CDR3 DNA follows: TGTGCCAGCAGCTTTTTCAGGGCAAGCTCCTACGAGCAGTACTTC. Translated, it gives CASSFFRASSYEQYF.

This clonotype was seen only a few times. The chain has TRBV30 and TRBJ2-7; D is possibly TRBD1 (7 bases). Germline CDR1 is GTSNPN and CDR2 is SVGIG (reference sequence). This CDR3 is built from 13 residues. Trimming took off 8 bases at V and 0 bases at J, with 14 bases between the two ends. CDR3 sequence (DNA): TGTGCCCAGGGGGGTGGAAACTCCTACGAGCAGTACTTC. Its protein is CAQGGGNSYEQYF.